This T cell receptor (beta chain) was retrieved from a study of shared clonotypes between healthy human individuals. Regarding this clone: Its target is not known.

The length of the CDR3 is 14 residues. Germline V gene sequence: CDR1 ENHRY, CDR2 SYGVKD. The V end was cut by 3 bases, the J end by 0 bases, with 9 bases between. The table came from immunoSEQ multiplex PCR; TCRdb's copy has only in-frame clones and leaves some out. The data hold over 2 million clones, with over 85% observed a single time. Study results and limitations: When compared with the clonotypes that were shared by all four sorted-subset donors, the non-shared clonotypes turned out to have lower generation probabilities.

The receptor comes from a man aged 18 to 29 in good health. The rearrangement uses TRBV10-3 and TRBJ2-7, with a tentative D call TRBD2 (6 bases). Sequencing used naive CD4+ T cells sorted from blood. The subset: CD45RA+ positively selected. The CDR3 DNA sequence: TGTGCCATCAGTGACGGGGGTTACTCCTACGAGCAGTACTTC. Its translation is CAISDGGYSYEQYF.